This T cell receptor beta chain was profiled in a study of blood T cells in healthy people across ages. Study findings and constraints: It was held that diversity estimates obtained from one million T cells represented underestimates.

Comments on this clonotype: Its specificity is not known.

Trimming cost V 6 bases and J 3 bases, with 11 bases left between them. The length of the CDR3 is 13 residues. Primers used in a second PCR of roughly 6 to 11 cycles were a sample-barcoded 5' primer and a J-beta primer mix. TCRdb called the 5' RACE reads again in MiXCR, with one record for every CDR3 protein. This sample has 750,000 to 950,000 distinct CDR3 sequences, with 20% to 30% found just once. This sample was also put to use in a study of T cells of mothers and their children. In that study: More than five children and their three healthy Caucasian mothers were the donors.

The sample taken for sequencing was blood. This TCR was sampled from a boy under 18 in good health. The genes are TRBV6-7 and TRBJ1-2, with a tentative D call TRBD1 (6 bases). TRBV6-7 is an open reading frame whose function is uncertain. The CDR3 protein is CASRTGYDYGYTF. DNA of the CDR3: TGTGCCAGCAGAACAGGGTACGACTATGGCTACACCTTC.